The 27 T cell receptor beta chains below were found in one sample sequenced in a study of T cells after yellow fever vaccination. TCRdb re-derived calls from the 5' RACE reads in MiXCR, one entry per CDR3 protein. The data contain 110,000 to 150,000 distinct CDR3 sequences, under 7% of them singletons. Sample: CD4+ T cells sorted from PBMCs, taken 10 days after the yellow fever booster vaccination. The receptors shown here come from a man aged 30 to 39 who received the YFV17D yellow fever vaccine.

This clonotype was seen ten or more times. J is TRBJ2-7 and V is TRBV6-1; tentatively, D is TRBD1 (6 bases). Germline CDR1 and CDR2: MNHNS and SASEGT. V lost 6 bases and J 6 bases, leaving 18 bases between the germline ends. The CDR3 is 14 residues long. CDR3 residues: CASRAILGAAEQYF. The CDR3 nucleotides read TGTGCCAGCAGGGCGATACTGGGGGCCGCCGAGCAGTACTTC.

This sequence joins TRBV7-2 and TRBJ1-6; TRBD1 might be the D (5 bases). The CDR3 covers 12 residues. Deletions cut 6 bases from V and 8 bases from J, with 8 bases between. Germline CDR1 SGHTA, CDR2 FQGNSA. The CDR3 here is CASRLRDSPLHF. Written as DNA, the CDR3 is TGTGCCAGCAGGCTCAGGGATTCACCCCTCCACTTT.

The sample holds many counts of this clonotype. The V gene is TRBV25-1, the J gene TRBJ2-2; D possibly corresponds to TRBD1 (6 bases). V lost 3 bases, J lost 4 bases, and 12 bases lay in between. The CDR3 has 15 amino acids. Germline V gene lookup returns CDR1 MGHDK and CDR2 SYGVNS. CDR3 DNA: TGTGCCAGCAGTGATCAGGACAGAATCACCGGGGAGCTGTTTTTT. Protein: CASSDQDRITGELFF.

This clonotype was observed at least ten times. This chain uses TRBV15 with TRBJ2-3, with 10 bases matching TRBD1. In germline, CDR1 is LNHNV, CDR2 YYDKDF (reference sequence). V trimming: 1 base; J trimming: 4 bases; junction bases outside the gene matches: 8. The length of the CDR3 is 17 residues. As DNA, the CDR3 is TGTGCCACCAGCAGAGCCACAGCCGGGACAGGGGCAGATACGCAGTATTTT. Its protein is CATSRATAGTGADTQYF.

This clonotype was observed at least ten times. Written as DNA, the CDR3 is TGCAGTGCTACCGGTTTAACTAGCGGGGGCCTCGTGTTCTTC. It translates to CSATGLTSGGLVFF. This chain joins TRBV20-1 and TRBJ2-1; 11 bases line up with TRBD2. The V segment lost 4 bases and the J segment 15 bases; nucleotides outside the gene matches: 14. The CDR3 sequence is 14 residues long. Germline CDR1 and CDR2: DFQATT and SNEGSKA (reference sequence).

The CDR3, as DNA: TGCGCCAGCAGCTTGGGACTAGCGGGAGCTCAAGAGACCCAGTACTTC. It specifies CASSLGLAGAQETQYF. This chain connects TRBV5-1 to TRBJ2-5; TRBD2 matches 12 bases. The CDR3 length is 16 residues. The germline CDR1 and CDR2 sequences are SGHRS and YFSETQ. Trimming took 0 bases from V and 2 from J; bases not matched to a gene: 2.

The sample holds many counts of this clonotype. The rearrangement joins TRBV6-4 to TRBJ2-7; 7 nucleotides agree with TRBD2. The trim removed 7 bases at V and 3 bases at J, leaving 27 bases unmatched. Per the germline V gene, CDR1 is MRHNA and CDR2 is SNTAGT. The CDR3 has 20 amino acids. The CDR3 nucleotides read TGTGCCAGCACCGCGGGACGGGAGGTGGCGGGAGTGGTGGCCCTCTACGAGCAGTACTTC. Translating gives CASTAGREVAGVVALYEQYF.

For this clonotype: A read error may be the cause here, since a much bigger clone is one base away. The chain couples TRBV5-4 to TRBJ2-3; possibly TRBD2 for D (6 bases). CDR3 length: 14 residues. V was shortened by 5 bases and J by 8 bases, with 18 bases between the two germline ends. In germline, CDR1 is SGHNT, CDR2 YYREEE (reference sequence). CDR3 nucleotide sequence: TGTGCCAGCAGGTTAGGGACTGCCGCCGGTACGCAGTATTTT. It encodes CASRLGTAAGTQYF.

This clonotype was recorded at least ten times. The DNA for the CDR3 is TGTGCCAGCAGCTTAGCCGGGACTAGATCTGATACGCAGTATTTT. It specifies CASSLAGTRSDTQYF. The chain links TRBV11-2 to TRBJ2-3; 8 nucleotides match TRBD2. Per the germline V gene, CDR1 is SGHAT and CDR2 is FQNNGV. This CDR3 has 15 residues. V was pared by 1 base and J by 6 bases, with 6 bases of the junction left unmatched.

This clonotype has just a few counts. V gene TRBV5-4 combines with J gene TRBJ2-1, with TRBD2 as a possible D gene (6 bases). The V gene lost 2 bases and the J gene lost 9 bases, with 18 bases spanning the gap. Germline CDR1 reads SGHNT; CDR2 reads YYREEE (reference sequence). This CDR3 comprises 15 residues. The CDR3 DNA sequence: TGTGCCAGCAGCTTCGTATCGGGAGTATCGGTTGAGCAGTTCTTC. Protein product: CASSFVSGVSVEQFF.

As for this clonotype: A much more abundant neighbour one base away suggests this may be a read error. V usage is TRBV5-5 and J usage is TRBJ1-6; weak D call: TRBD1 (5 bases). Germline CDR1 reads SGHKS; CDR2 reads YYEKEE (reference sequence). This CDR3 has 15 residues. V lost 3 bases to trimming and J lost 9 bases, with 16 bases between them. CDR3 sequence: CASSWRGGVPSPLHF. CDR3 DNA: TGTGCCAGCAGCTGGCGTGGAGGGGTACCTTCACCCCTCCACTTT.

This clonotype was seen many times. The chain uses TRBV20-1 and TRBJ2-3; a weak D match, TRBD2 (5 bases). The CDR3 is made up of 11 amino acids. The V end lost 6 bases, the J end lost 4 bases, and 8 bases lay between the germline ends. The germline gives CDR1 DFQATT, CDR2 SNEGSKA (reference sequence). The CDR3 DNA sequence: TGCAGTGCAGGCGGGCCAGATACGCAGTATTTT. This translates into CSAGGPDTQYF.

This clonotype occurred many times. CDR3 protein: CASSVPVSSGREETQYF. The CDR3 bases are TGTGCCAGCAGCGTCCCCGTCAGTAGCGGGAGGGAAGAGACCCAGTACTTC. This sequence joins TRBV5-5 and TRBJ2-5; 11 bases align to TRBD2. The CDR3 is 17 amino acids. The V gene end was trimmed by 4 bases and the J gene end by 3 bases; junction bases not matched to a gene: 11. Germline CDR1 reads SGHKS; CDR2 reads YYEKEE (reference sequence).

This clonotype was seen repeatedly, ten times or more. The chain recombines TRBV7-2 with TRBJ2-7; D unclear. CDR3 length: 11 amino acids. Germline V gives CDR1 SGHTA, CDR2 FQGNSA. V lost 4 bases to trimming and J lost 6 bases, with 7 bases between them. CDR3 residues: CASSSYTEQYF. For the CDR3, the DNA is TGTGCCAGCAGCTCCTATACCGAGCAGTACTTC. Looking up the rest from reference TRBV7-2 and TRBJ2-7 gives the full variable domain: GAGVSQSPSNKVTEKGKDVELRCDPISGHTALYWYRQSLGQGLEFLIYFQGNSAPDKSGLPSDRFSAERTGGSVSTLTIQRTQQEDSAVYLCASSSYTEQYFGPGTRLTVT.

This clonotype was recorded a few times. This chain's CDR3 is CASSFGGEKLFF. DNA of the CDR3: TGTGCCAGCAGTTTCGGGGGTGAAAAACTGTTTTTT. J is TRBJ1-4 and V is TRBV27; TRBD1 might be the D (5 bases). V was shortened by 3 bases and J by 7 bases, with 6 bases between the two germline ends. This CDR3 contains 12 residues. Per germline, CDR1 MNHEY and CDR2 SMNVEV (reference sequence).

This clonotype was observed at least ten times. V is TRBV5-6 and J is TRBJ1-1, with TRBD1 matching 9 bases. V was pared by 5 bases and J by 10 bases, with 15 bases of the junction left unmatched. Germline values: CDR1 SGHDT, CDR2 YYEEEE. The CDR3 has 15 amino acids. In DNA, the CDR3 is TGTGCCAGCAGTGGAGGACAGGGGACGGGGGTTCGAGCTTTCTTT. It translates to CASSGGQGTGVRAFF.

There are many counts of this clonotype. V usage is TRBV14 and J usage is TRBJ2-7, with TRBD2 matching 11 bases. Trimming at V came to 4 bases and at J to 4 bases, leaving 9 bases not matched to a gene. Germline V gene sequence: CDR1 SGHDN, CDR2 FVKESK. This CDR3 spans 16 amino acids. The chain's CDR3 is CASSPLLAGGRYEQYF. The DNA of the CDR3 is TGTGCCAGCAGCCCGCTTTTAGCGGGAGGGCGATACGAGCAGTACTTC.

This clonotype was detected a few times. The rearrangement uses TRBV7-2 and TRBJ2-6; D uncertain. The ends were cut back, 5 bases at V and 0 bases at J, with 11 bases in the middle. This CDR3 spans 16 amino acids. Germline V lookup: CDR1 SGHTA, CDR2 FQGNSA. CDR3 nucleotides: TGTGCCAGCAGCCCAAGTTGGACCTCTGGGGCCAACGTCCTGACTTTC. Protein product: CASSPSWTSGANVLTF.

This clonotype was seen a handful of times. The chain links TRBV5-1 to TRBJ2-3, with 8 bases identical to TRBD1. The V and J ends lost 0 bases and 2 bases, in that order; junction bases with no gene match: 8. Per the germline V gene, CDR1 is SGHRS and CDR2 is YFSETQ. CDR3 length: 17 residues. CDR3 in amino acids: CASSLAWTGLTTDTQYF. CDR3 sequence (DNA): TGCGCCAGCAGCTTGGCCTGGACAGGGCTTACCACAGATACGCAGTATTTT.

The rearrangement uses TRBV19 and TRBJ2-1, with a tentative D call TRBD2 (5 bases). In germline, CDR1 is LNHDA, CDR2 SQIVND (reference sequence). The length of the CDR3 is 17 residues. V lost 4 bases, J lost 5 bases, and 21 bases lay in between. The CDR3 sequence is CASSKIPGISTHNEQFF. The CDR3 DNA sequence: TGTGCCAGTAGTAAGATTCCCGGGATTAGCACCCACAATGAGCAGTTCTTC.

This clonotype was observed many times. The genes are TRBV3-1 and TRBJ2-3, with 11 bases aligning to TRBD2. The CDR3 totals 15 residues. From germline, CDR1 is LGHDT and CDR2 YNNKEL (reference sequence). With V trimmed by 3 bases and J by 6 bases, 5 bases remained unmatched. CDR3 residues: CASSHSGREGDTQYF. The CDR3 region has the DNA TGTGCCAGCAGCCATAGCGGGAGGGAAGGGGATACGCAGTATTTT.

This clonotype was seen at least ten times. The chain is built from TRBV6-1 and TRBJ2-2; D possibly corresponds to TRBD1 (6 bases). V was shortened by 6 bases and J by 5 bases, with 16 bases between the two germline ends. The CDR3 has 15 residues. In germline, CDR1 is MNHNS, CDR2 SASEGT. The chain's CDR3 is CASRRGIGETGELFF. In DNA form, the CDR3 reads TGTGCCAGCAGGAGGGGGATCGGCGAAACCGGGGAGCTGTTTTTT.

This clonotype was observed many times. The chain recombines TRBV7-3 with TRBJ2-1; either TRBD1 or TRBD2 may supply D (6 bases each). Germline V lookup: CDR1 SGHTA, CDR2 FQGTGA. This CDR3 comprises 10 residues. V was shortened by 11 bases and J by 14 bases, with 16 bases between the two germline ends. The CDR3 DNA is TGTGCCGGACCGACCGGGGGCAAGTTCTTC. This sequence encodes CAGPTGGKFF.

This clonotype showed up many times. The V gene is TRBV7-8, the J gene TRBJ2-1, with 12 bases identical to TRBD2. Losses at the gene ends were 4 bases for V and 6 bases for J; bases not matched to a gene: 7. Per germline, CDR1 SGHVS and CDR2 FQNEAQ. This CDR3 has 16 residues. CDR3 bases: TGTGCCAGCAGCTCCCGAAGACTAGCGGGAGTCAATGAGCAGTTCTTC. Protein sequence: CASSSRRLAGVNEQFF.

This clonotype has just a few counts. The chain is built from TRBV5-5 and TRBJ1-2, with 7 bases that match TRBD1. Germline assignment: CDR1 SGHKS and CDR2 YYEKEE (reference sequence). The CDR3 totals 13 residues. The trim removed 4 bases at V and 6 bases at J, leaving 6 bases unmatched. The CDR3 coding sequence is TGTGCCAGCAGCGTGACAGGGAGGGATGGCTACACCTTC. Translating gives CASSVTGRDGYTF.

The chain combines TRBV7-2 with TRBJ2-7; D unclear. V was shortened by 1 base and J by 2 bases, with 12 bases between the two germline ends. The CDR3 is 15 residues long. The germline V gene encodes CDR1 SGHTA and CDR2 FQGNSA. For the CDR3, the DNA is TGTGCCAGCAGCTTAGGCCCCCTAGGCCCCTACGAGCAGTACTTC. Translation gives CASSLGPLGPYEQYF.

This clonotype was seen many times. The V gene is TRBV6-5, the J gene TRBJ1-5, with D possibly TRBD1 on 6 matching bases. Germline V gives CDR1 MNHEY, CDR2 SVGAGI. Trimming took 6 bases from V and 4 from J, leaving 10 bases between them. This CDR3 has 13 amino acids. CDR3 region: CASSGGRNQPQHF. As DNA, the CDR3 is TGTGCCAGCAGCGGGGGGCGTAATCAGCCCCAGCATTTT.